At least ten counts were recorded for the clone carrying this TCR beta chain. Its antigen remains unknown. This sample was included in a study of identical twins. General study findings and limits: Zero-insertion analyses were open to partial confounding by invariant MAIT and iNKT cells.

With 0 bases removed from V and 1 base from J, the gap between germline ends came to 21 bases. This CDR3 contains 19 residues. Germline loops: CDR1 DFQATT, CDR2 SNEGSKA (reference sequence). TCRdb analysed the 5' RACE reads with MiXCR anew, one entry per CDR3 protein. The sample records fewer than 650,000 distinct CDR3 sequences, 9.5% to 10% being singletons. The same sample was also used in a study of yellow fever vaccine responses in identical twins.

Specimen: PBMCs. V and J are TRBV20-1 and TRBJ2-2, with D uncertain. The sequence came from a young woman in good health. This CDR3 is CSARDLLSDSQVNTGELFF. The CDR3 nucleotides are TGCAGTGCTAGAGATCTCCTCTCCGACTCCCAAGTGAACACCGGGGAGCTGTTTTTT.